This T cell receptor (beta chain) was recovered during a study of T cell repertoires in cytomegalovirus infection. TCRdb redid the calling of the reads with MiXCR, one entry per CDR3 protein. Of some 230,000 distinct CDR3 sequences listed, 22% were seen once; the top ten hold roughly 18%. This TCR was recovered from a human donor in good health (CMV status not recorded). Some clones in this sample may be carry-over from other donors' samples. The specimen was CD8+ T cells from PBMCs.

The CDR3 is CSARDERLAGLYEQYF. For the CDR3, the DNA is TGCAGTGCTAGAGATGAACGACTAGCGGGGCTTTACGAGCAGTACTTC. The rearrangement uses TRBV20-1 and TRBJ2-7; 11 positions match TRBD2. Per the germline V gene, CDR1 is DFQATT and CDR2 is SNEGSKA (reference sequence). The V and J ends lost 0 bases and 4 bases, in that order; junction bases with no gene match: 8. The CDR3 runs to 16 residues.